This entry concerns a single TCR beta chain. Profiled with immunoSEQ multiplex PCR; TCRdb holds only in-frame clones, not every one. Among more than 150,000 clones listed, 84% were seen once. The study drew participants aged about 18 to 95 years from approximately 23 US areas. Researchers sorted participants into cohorts using their self-reported clinical history. Before being deemed recovered, Cohort 3 donors had two negative PCRs, clearance, or symptom resolution. This entry is derived from a study of blood T cell repertoires in COVID-19. Study at large: The analysed material was cDNA or gDNA that came from T cells, B-cell-depleted T cells, or PBMCs.

V was cut by 6 bases and J by 11 bases, with 18 bases left in between. The CDR3 is made up of 13 amino acids. Germline V gene data show CDR1 as SEHNR and CDR2 as FQNEAQ (reference sequence). The sequence came from a woman aged 50 to 60 who had recovered from COVID-19. The rearrangement links TRBV7-9 to TRBJ2-3, with D tentatively TRBD1 (6 bases). Sequencing input: PBMCs or T cells enriched from blood (not recorded which). DNA for the CDR3: TGTGCCAGCAGTCGACAGGCTCAGGGTGGGCAGTATTTT. Amino acids: CASSRQAQGGQYF.